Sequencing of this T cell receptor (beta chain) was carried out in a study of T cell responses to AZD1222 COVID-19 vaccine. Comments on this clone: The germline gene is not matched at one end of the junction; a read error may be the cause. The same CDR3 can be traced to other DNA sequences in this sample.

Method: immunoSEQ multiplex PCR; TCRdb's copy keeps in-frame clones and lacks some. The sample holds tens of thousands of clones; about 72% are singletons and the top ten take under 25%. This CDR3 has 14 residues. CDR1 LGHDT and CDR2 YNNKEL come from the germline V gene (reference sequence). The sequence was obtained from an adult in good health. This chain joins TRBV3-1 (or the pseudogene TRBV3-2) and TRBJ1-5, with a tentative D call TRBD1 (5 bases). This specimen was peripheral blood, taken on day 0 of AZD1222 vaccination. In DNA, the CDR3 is TGTGCCAGCAGCCAGAGGGGCGGCAATCAGCCCCAACATTTT. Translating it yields CASSQRGGNQPQHF.